This T cell receptor beta chain was recovered during a study of neurological immune-mediated disorders. The V segment lost 4 bases and the J segment 4 bases; nucleotides outside the gene matches: 2. CDR3 length: 14 residues. Looked up from germline, CDR1 is SGHRS and CDR2 is YFSETQ. TCRdb redid the calling of the 5' RACE reads with MiXCR, one entry per CDR3 protein. Seen here are roughly 50,000 distinct CDR3 sequences, around 4.5% observed once, and the top ten hold around 5%. Regarding the study as a whole: One related-CDR3 cluster, which may be a signature, held the repertoires of 18 of 34 multiple sclerosis patients after phylogenetic grouping. CDR3 amino acid sequences found in expanded clones were never shared across subjects, suggesting private repertoires in all groups.

This clonotype has a handful of counts. No antigen is known for it. The receptor was derived from a woman aged 55-69 years with multiple sclerosis. Sequenced sample: PBMCs. V is TRBV5-1 and J is TRBJ1-5, with 10 bases lining up with TRBD1. CDR3: CASSPGQGNQPQHF. The CDR3 region has the DNA TGCGCCAGCAGCCCGGGACAGGGGAATCAGCCCCAGCATTTT.